Shown below are 26 T cell receptor beta chains from a single sample sequenced in a study of T-cell reconstitution after alpha-beta-depleted transplantation in children. Library preparation (for TCRbeta) was performed with unique molecular identifiers. One entry per CDR3 protein results from TCRdb running MiXCR on the PCR reads. The sample records hundreds of thousands of distinct CDR3 sequences, over 9.5% being singletons. Sequencing used PBMCs, obtained before TCRalphabeta/CD19-depleted stem cell transplant. These receptor sequences come from a boy in the first two years of life with acute myeloid leukemia, due to receive a stem cell transplant.

This clonotype has a count of ten or more. V and J are TRBV20-1 and TRBJ2-3; 10 bases align to TRBD2. V lost 6 bases to trimming and J lost 4 bases; unmatched junction nucleotides: 7. The CDR3 totals 14 residues. The V gene's germline CDR1 is DFQATT and CDR2 SNEGSKA (reference sequence). The CDR3 spells CSAQAGGTSDTQYF. The CDR3 coding sequence is TGCAGTGCCCAAGCGGGGGGGACCTCAGATACGCAGTATTTT.

In this sample, this clonotype turned up many times. The chain joins TRBV20-1 to TRBJ1-1; TRBD1 agrees at 9 bases. In germline, CDR1 is DFQATT, CDR2 SNEGSKA (reference sequence). After removal of 3 bases from V and 3 bases from J, the junction contained 5 bases not matched to a gene. The CDR3 is 14 residues long. CDR3 DNA sequence: TGCAGTGCTAGGGTACAGGGGGCGTACACTGAAGCTTTCTTT. Translated: CSARVQGAYTEAFF.

In this sample, this clonotype turned up many times. This chain connects TRBV11-1 to TRBJ2-2; 8 bases fit TRBD2. With 2 bases clipped from V and 1 base from J, the junction kept 9 bases outside the gene matches. Germline CDR1 SGHAT, CDR2 FQDESV (reference sequence). This CDR3 is 18 amino acids long. CDR3 residues: CASSLRLEAGVNTGELFF. The CDR3 DNA reads TGTGCCAGCAGCTTAAGATTGGAAGCGGGAGTGAACACCGGGGAGCTGTTTTTT.

This clonotype has more than one count but fewer than ten. The CDR3 here is CASSQDPTFNQPQHF. The CDR3 DNA sequence: TGCGCCAGCAGCCAAGATCCGACCTTCAATCAGCCCCAGCATTTT. The chain employs TRBV4-3 and TRBJ1-5; D remains ambiguous. Germline CDR1 is LGHNA and CDR2 is YSLEER. CDR3 length: 15 residues. V gave up 0 bases and J gave up 3 bases, with 9 bases separating them.

This clonotype has ten or more counts. The rearrangement joins TRBV7-3 to TRBJ2-3, with TRBD2 identical over 12 bases. The CDR3 length is 17 residues. Germline V gives CDR1 SGHTA, CDR2 FQGTGA. After removal of 1 base from V and 5 bases from J, the junction contained 7 bases not matched to a gene. The CDR3 DNA reads TGTGCCAGCAGCTTAAATCCTAGCGGGGGGGCCAGAGATACGCAGTATTTT. It specifies CASSLNPSGGARDTQYF.

This clonotype was observed at least ten times. The rearrangement uses TRBV3-1 and TRBJ2-1, with D unclear. Trimming pared 3 bases from V and 8 bases from J, leaving 11 bases between. Germline assignment: CDR1 LGHDT and CDR2 YNNKEL (reference sequence). This CDR3 is 13 amino acids long. The CDR3 loop is CASSHGPPHEQFF. The CDR3 region has the DNA TGTGCCAGCAGCCATGGGCCCCCCCATGAGCAGTTCTTC.

This clonotype came up once. The rearrangement links TRBV20-1 to TRBJ2-3, with 12 nucleotides matching TRBD2. The CDR3 contains 22 residues. V dropped 5 bases and J dropped 0; count of bases not matched to a gene: 24. Germline V CDR1 and CDR2: DFQATT, SNEGSKA (reference sequence). The CDR3 DNA is TGCAGTGCTCGGTATACCGGGCCCCTCACCGGGACTAGCGGGTCTAGCACAGATACGCAGTATTTT. It yields the protein CSARYTGPLTGTSGSSTDTQYF.

The chain recombines TRBV28 with TRBJ1-4, with a possible D match to TRBD1 (5 bases). Germline CDR1 is MDHEN and CDR2 is SYDVKM. The CDR3 runs to 14 residues. Trimming removed 2 bases at V and 8 bases at J, with 12 bases between. The chain's CDR3 is CASSLEVRGEKLFF. Written as DNA, the CDR3 is TGTGCCAGCAGTTTAGAAGTTAGGGGCGAAAAACTGTTTTTT.

This clonotype showed up many times. This sequence joins TRBV12-3 or TRBV12-4 and TRBJ2-3; D is ambiguous. The CDR3 has 13 residues. Between the trimmed V and J ends, which lost 7 bases and 1 base, there was a span of 9 bases. The CDR3 here is CASKRAGTDTQYF. The CDR3 coding sequence is TGTGCCAGCAAAAGGGCGGGCACAGATACGCAGTATTTT.

This clonotype was seen repeatedly, ten times or more. The J gene is TRBJ1-3, the V gene TRBV7-2; the D gene is possibly TRBD1 (5 bases). Trimming took 5 bases from V and 9 from J, leaving 11 bases between them. The CDR3 length is 12 residues. Germline CDR1 SGHTA, CDR2 FQGNSA. The CDR3 DNA sequence: TGTGCCAGCAGCCTAGTGGGGCGCACCATATATTTT. Residues: CASSLVGRTIYF. Drawing the rest from reference TRBV7-2 and TRBJ1-3, the complete variable domain is GAGVSQSPSNKVTEKGKDVELRCDPISGHTALYWYRQSLGQGLEFLIYFQGNSAPDKSGLPSDRFSAERTGGSVSTLTIQRTQQEDSAVYLCASSLVGRTIYFGEGSWLTVV.

This clonotype was detected many times. The rearrangement uses TRBV20-1 and TRBJ2-7; 9 bases agree with TRBD1. Losses at the gene ends were 2 bases for V and 6 bases for J; bases not matched to a gene: 8. CDR1 DFQATT and CDR2 SNEGSKA come from the germline V gene (reference sequence). CDR3 length: 14 amino acids. The CDR3 coding sequence is TGCAGTGCTAGACCCTTGGACAGGGGAAGCGAGCAGTACTTC. It is translated as CSARPLDRGSEQYF.

This clonotype was observed at least ten times. The chain recombines TRBV14 with TRBJ2-7, with D uncertain. Trimming left V 0 bases short and J 3 bases short, with 12 bases between. The CDR3 has 15 amino acids. Germline V gene sequence: CDR1 SGHDN, CDR2 FVKESK. CDR3 nucleotide sequence: TGTGCCAGCAGCCAAGATCCAGGTGGGGTCTACGAGCAGTACTTC. This sequence encodes CASSQDPGGVYEQYF.

The V and J genes are TRBV5-6 and TRBJ2-7; unclear D gene. Germline-derived CDR1 and CDR2 are SGHDT and YYEEEE. CDR3 length equals 11 residues. Trimming removed 2 bases at V and 9 bases at J, with 9 bases between. DNA of the CDR3: TGTGCCAGCAGCTTCAGGACCGCGCAGTACTTC. This encodes CASSFRTAQYF.

This clonotype has a handful of counts. The chain has TRBV12-3 or TRBV12-4 and TRBJ2-1; D is unresolved. The CDR3 loop spans 15 amino acids. Trimming stripped 6 bases from V and 7 bases from J, with 19 bases between. This CDR3 reads CASSPHSFTSNEQFF. The CDR3 nucleotides read TGTGCCAGCAGCCCTCACTCCTTTACTTCGAATGAGCAGTTCTTC.

In its sample, this clonotype was seen many times. The chain couples TRBV4-3 to TRBJ1-2; the D gene is possibly TRBD1 (6 bases). This CDR3 has 13 amino acids. The ends were cut back, 3 bases at V and 6 bases at J, with 11 bases in the middle. In germline, CDR1 is LGHNA, CDR2 YSLEER. CDR3 protein: CASSHQGIHGYTF. Written as DNA, the CDR3 is TGCGCCAGCAGCCACCAGGGGATCCATGGCTACACCTTC.

There are many counts of this clonotype. The chain links TRBV12-3 or TRBV12-4 to TRBJ1-1, with TRBD1 matching over 9 bases. V gave up 6 bases and J gave up 4 bases; unmatched junction bases: 6. CDR3 length: 14 amino acids. As DNA, the CDR3 is TGTGCCAGCAGGCCTACAGGGGGCCCCACTGAAGCTTTCTTT. It yields the protein CASRPTGGPTEAFF.

This sequence joins TRBV12-3 or TRBV12-4 and TRBJ2-2; TRBD2 is a possible D gene (5 bases). V was pared by 6 bases and J by 0 bases, with 20 bases between. This CDR3 spans 18 amino acids. For the CDR3, the DNA is TGTGCCAGCAGCCCCGAGTCGGGGTATGAGCCGAACACCGGGGAGCTGTTTTTT. Translation: CASSPESGYEPNTGELFF.

This clonotype was seen repeatedly, ten times or more. V gene TRBV6-2 or TRBV6-3 combines with J gene TRBJ1-2; D not resolved. V was trimmed by 1 base and J by 4 bases, leaving 7 bases between them. The germline CDR1 and CDR2 sequences are MNHEY and SVGEGT. CDR3 length equals 13 residues. This CDR3 reads CASSYYVGYGYTF. The CDR3 DNA follows: TGTGCCAGCAGTTACTATGTTGGCTATGGCTACACCTTC.

The chain combines TRBV29-1 with TRBJ2-6; possible D gene TRBD1, 6 bases. The CDR3 has 16 amino acids. Trimming took 4 bases from V and 0 from J, leaving 13 bases between them. Germline CDR1 is SQVTM and CDR2 is ANQGSEA. CDR3 loop: CSVARDNFSGANVLTF. The CDR3 nucleotides are TGCAGCGTTGCCCGGGACAATTTCTCTGGGGCCAACGTCCTGACTTTC.

This clonotype was picked up many times. This rearrangement joins TRBV20-1 to TRBJ2-6; 8 bases match TRBD1. V shed 0 bases and J 0 bases; nucleotides not matched to a gene: 7. From germline, CDR1 is DFQATT and CDR2 SNEGSKA (reference sequence). The CDR3 length is 18 residues. CDR3 protein: CSARDNRGKNSGANVLTF. The CDR3 DNA reads TGCAGTGCTAGAGACAACAGGGGGAAAAACTCTGGGGCCAACGTCCTGACTTTC.

This clonotype was picked up many times. The CDR3 DNA is TGTGCCAGCACCGCCGGGTGGTACACCGGGGAGCTGTTTTTT. Translating gives CASTAGWYTGELFF. This chain uses TRBV27 with TRBJ2-2; no definite D call. The V gene's germline CDR1 is MNHEY and CDR2 SMNVEV (reference sequence). The V gene lost 7 bases and the J gene lost 3 bases, with 12 bases spanning the gap. The CDR3 runs 14 residues.

This clonotype appeared many times. Here the CDR3 reads CSVVRQGKANEQFF. The DNA for the CDR3 is TGCAGCGTTGTACGGCAGGGGAAAGCCAATGAGCAGTTCTTC. This rearrangement joins TRBV29-1 to TRBJ2-1; D perhaps matches TRBD1 (6 bases). Germline CDR1 reads SQVTM; CDR2 reads ANQGSEA. Trimming cost V 4 bases and J 6 bases, with 16 bases left between them. The CDR3 contains 14 residues.

This clonotype was recorded many times. V gene TRBV20-1 combines with J gene TRBJ1-1, with a tentative D call TRBD1 (6 bases). The germline V gene encodes CDR1 DFQATT and CDR2 SNEGSKA (reference sequence). This CDR3 contains 16 residues. V dropped 0 bases and J dropped 4 bases, with 18 bases sitting between them. The CDR3 nucleotides read TGCAGTGCTAGAGATCTCACCACAGGGTGGGCCACTGAAGCTTTCTTT. Its protein product is CSARDLTTGWATEAFF.

The chain employs TRBV5-1 and TRBJ2-7, with 7 bases that match TRBD2. The trim removed 4 bases at V and 6 bases at J, leaving 10 bases unmatched. Germline-derived CDR1 and CDR2 are SGHRS and YFSETQ. This CDR3 contains 14 residues. CDR3 in DNA: TGCGCCAGCAGCCGGAGGGGCAGGGAGGGCGAGCAGTACTTC. Protein sequence: CASSRRGREGEQYF.

Ten or more counts support this clonotype. J is TRBJ2-7 and V is TRBV5-1, with D perhaps matching TRBD2 (6 bases). The CDR3 loop spans 15 amino acids. Trimming removed 5 bases at V and 0 bases at J, with 15 bases between. Germline CDR1 reads SGHRS; CDR2 reads YFSETQ. As DNA, the CDR3 is TGCGCCAGCAGACCTCGGGGGACCAACTCCTACGAGCAGTACTTC. Protein sequence: CASRPRGTNSYEQYF.

Many counts were recorded for this clonotype. V usage is TRBV6-5 and J usage is TRBJ1-2; possible D gene TRBD1, 6 bases. Per the germline V gene, CDR1 is MNHEY and CDR2 is SVGAGI. The V end was cut by 4 bases, the J end by 5 bases, with 20 bases between. This CDR3 has 16 residues. Here the CDR3 DNA reads TGTGCCAGCAGTTTGACCAGGGGCGGGACTTTGTATGGCTACACCTTC. Translated, it gives CASSLTRGGTLYGYTF.